The sequence of this T cell receptor beta chain was determined in a study of TIL therapy for anti-PD-1-resistant metastatic lung cancer. Time point denoted: pre-treatment sample, taken before nivolumab and TIL therapy. CDR3 length: 16 residues. Germline CDR1 and CDR2: MGHRA and YSYEKL. V was pared by 1 base and J by 4 bases, with 17 bases between. The immunoSEQ assay was v3. Profiled with immunoSEQ multiplex PCR; TCRdb holds only in-frame clones, not every one. The sample yields 55,000 to 70,000 clones, around 87% seen once. The sequencing used blood, collected at baseline. The sequence was obtained from a person aged 25 to 85 with non-small cell lung cancer. The chain recombines TRBV4-1 with TRBJ2-7; possibly TRBD1 or TRBD2 for D (5 bases each). The CDR3 is CASSQGSPGPGYEQYF. DNA for the CDR3: TGCGCCAGCAGCCAAGGGAGCCCGGGACCGGGATACGAGCAGTACTTC.